The clone carrying this T cell receptor (beta chain) was recorded many times. What it recognizes is unknown. Germline V lookup: CDR1 SGHVS, CDR2 FQNEAQ. The CDR3 loop spans 16 amino acids. J gave up 4 bases and V 5 bases, and 11 bases lay outside the gene matches. Unique molecular identifiers were built into the TCRbeta library. One entry per CDR3 protein, called by TCRdb with MiXCR from the PCR reads. This table has 400,000 to 550,000 distinct CDR3 sequences, under 12% appearing once. This specimen belongs to a study of T-cell reconstitution after alpha-beta-depleted transplantation in children. Findings and caveats of the study: Several hundred expanded graft clones reportedly supplied alpha-beta T cells about two months after transplant. TCRbeta diversity was high at day 60 in some patients (a result of surviving recipient T cells and thymic progenitors). Diversity and T-cell counts at one year after transplant derived mostly from new T cells.

This chain links TRBV7-8 with TRBJ2-1, with TRBD1 identical over 7 bases. Sequenced here: PBMCs, sampled before TCRalphabeta/CD19-depleted stem cell transplant. The receptor's source is a child aged 2 to 15 with inherited bone marrow failure, due to receive a stem cell transplant. The CDR3 region has the DNA TGTGCCAGCAGCGCCGACAGGGTCCTACCTTACAATGAGCAGTTCTTC. Its translation: CASSADRVLPYNEQFF.